The 31 T cell receptor beta chains below were found in one sample sequenced in a study of CD8+CD57+ T cells in acquired aplastic anemia. Genomic DNA, the template, was used for profiling of the TCR beta VDJ and CDR3. Each CDR3 protein gets one entry after TCRdb re-called the reads with MiXCR. Here the sample spans about 270,000 distinct CDR3 sequences, 45% to 65% being singletons. The source material was sorted CD4+, CD8+, or CD8+CD57+ T cells (not recorded which) from PBMCs. Source of these receptors: a human donor with severe aplastic anemia or a healthy control (not recorded which).

In this sample, this clonotype turned up many times. The chain joins TRBV29-1 to TRBJ2-5; no clear D. This CDR3 is 14 amino acids long. Germline assignment: CDR1 SQVTM and CDR2 ANQGSEA. Trimming stripped 1 base from V and 1 base from J, with 10 bases between. CDR3 protein: CSVEAWACQETQYF. DNA for the CDR3: TGCAGCGTTGAAGCGTGGGCGTGCCAAGAGACCCAGTACTTC.

In this sample, this clonotype turned up once. The genes are TRBV29-1 and TRBJ1-2, with 8 positions matching TRBD1. The junction had 2 bases not matched to a gene; V was cut back by 1 base and J by 4 bases. CDR1 is SQVTM and CDR2 is ANQGSEA in the germline V gene. This CDR3 is 13 amino acids long. CDR3: CSVEGTGPYGYTF. CDR3 sequence (DNA): TGCAGCGTTGAAGGGACAGGGCCCTATGGCTACACCTTC.

This chain links TRBV7-9 with TRBJ1-2, with D unresolved. Germline V gene sequence: CDR1 SEHNR, CDR2 FQNEAQ (reference sequence). V gave up 0 bases and J gave up 0 bases, with 11 bases separating them. The CDR3 loop spans 16 amino acids. CDR3 loop: CASSLARDIANYGYTF. The DNA of the CDR3 is TGTGCCAGCAGCTTAGCGCGGGATATCGCTAACTATGGCTACACCTTC.

This clonotype has ten or more counts. The chain employs TRBV24-1 and TRBJ2-3, with a possible D match to TRBD2 (7 bases). CDR1 KGHDR and CDR2 SFDVKD come from the germline V gene. V lost 0 bases and J 4 bases, leaving 10 bases between the germline ends. This CDR3 has 15 residues. CDR3 nucleotide sequence: TGTGCCACCAGTGATTTGTCGGGGGGCGCAGATACGCAGTATTTT. Its translation is CATSDLSGGADTQYF.

The V gene is TRBV10-3, the J gene TRBJ2-3; no clear D. V gave up 0 bases and J gave up 11 bases, with 18 bases separating them. This CDR3 spans 15 amino acids. The germline V gene has CDR1 ENHRY and CDR2 SYGVKD. The CDR3 region is CAISESANPYDRQYF. As DNA, the CDR3 is TGTGCCATCAGTGAGTCCGCCAACCCTTACGACCGGCAGTATTTT.

This clonotype was counted a few times. The chain couples TRBV20-1 to TRBJ1-6, with 9 positions matching TRBD1. CDR3 size: 13 residues. The germline V gene encodes CDR1 DFQATT and CDR2 SNEGSKA (reference sequence). V lost 3 bases and J lost 8; bases outside the gene matches: 2. The CDR3 sequence is CSASRDRDSPLHF. CDR3 nucleotide sequence: TGCAGTGCTAGCCGGGACAGGGATTCACCCCTCCACTTT.

This chain joins TRBV20-1 and TRBJ2-5; 10 bases fit TRBD1. In germline, CDR1 is DFQATT, CDR2 SNEGSKA (reference sequence). Germline trimming cut 6 bases from V and 2 bases from J; bases unmatched to any gene: 12. The CDR3 consists of 16 residues. CDR3 DNA sequence: TGCAGTGCCAGCAGCGTCCGGGACAGGGGTCAAGAGACCCAGTACTTC. Its translation: CSASSVRDRGQETQYF.

This clonotype was counted a few times. V gene TRBV29-1 combines with J gene TRBJ1-2; no reliable D call. V lost 4 bases and J 4 bases, leaving 7 bases between the germline ends. The germline gives CDR1 SQVTM, CDR2 ANQGSEA. The CDR3 is made up of 11 amino acids. CDR3 protein: CSVGEIYGYTF. CDR3 DNA: TGCAGCGTTGGGGAGATCTATGGCTACACCTTC.

The CDR3 region has the DNA TGTGCCAGCAGTTACGTACAGGCGACGGGTACGCAGTACTTC. Protein: CASSYVQATGTQYF. The chain uses TRBV6-5 and TRBJ2-7, with D tentatively TRBD1 (5 bases). This CDR3 is built from 14 residues. Trimming stripped 2 bases from V and 9 bases from J, with 17 bases between. Germline V gene lookup returns CDR1 MNHEY and CDR2 SVGAGI.

This clonotype appeared a few times. The chain is built from TRBV10-3 and TRBJ1-1; 7 bases align to TRBD1. V shed 5 bases, J shed 3 bases, and the junction held 6 bases outside the gene matches. The CDR3 has 14 residues. Germline values: CDR1 ENHRY, CDR2 SYGVKD. The CDR3 protein is CAISLTGRDTEAFF. The CDR3 region has the DNA TGTGCCATCAGTCTGACAGGGAGGGACACTGAAGCTTTCTTT.

The sample holds many counts of this clonotype. V and J are TRBV29-1 and TRBJ2-7; possibly TRBD2 for D (6 bases). Germline V gene data show CDR1 as SQVTM and CDR2 as ANQGSEA. The CDR3 consists of 13 residues. Trimming pared 4 bases from V and 3 bases from J, leaving 13 bases between. In nucleotides, the CDR3 is TGCAGCGTTGTTCCCGGGACTGTCTACGAGCAGTACTTC. This codes for CSVVPGTVYEQYF.

The chain has TRBV9 and TRBJ1-3; tentative D call: TRBD1 (5 bases). The CDR3 contains 16 residues. From germline, CDR1 is SGDLS and CDR2 YYNGEE. The ends were cut back, 0 bases at V and 2 bases at J, with 12 bases in the middle. CDR3 nucleotides: TGTGCCAGCAGCGTAGGGTGGGGGGTAACTGGAAACACCATATATTTT. It yields the protein CASSVGWGVTGNTIYF.

With regard to this clonotype: This could be a read error, since a much larger clone is one nucleotide away. CDR3 DNA: TGTGCCAGCATCGAACGGGGAACCTCCTACAATGAGCGGTTCTTC. Its translation is CASIERGTSYNERFF. The chain joins TRBV6-5 to TRBJ2-1; D perhaps matches TRBD2 (5 bases). CDR3 size: 15 residues. The germline gives CDR1 MNHEY, CDR2 SVGAGI.

This clonotype has just a few counts. The CDR3 protein is CSARRTGPRYYEQYF. DNA for the CDR3: TGCAGTGCTCGGAGGACAGGGCCGAGGTACTACGAGCAGTACTTC. The chain combines TRBV20-1 with TRBJ2-7, with 8 bases aligning to TRBD1. Per germline, CDR1 DFQATT and CDR2 SNEGSKA (reference sequence). With V trimmed by 5 bases and J by 3 bases, 12 bases remained unmatched. This CDR3 region has 15 residues.

This clonotype was recorded at least ten times. V gene TRBV9 combines with J gene TRBJ1-1, with D possibly matching TRBD1 (5 bases). The germline V and J ends were trimmed by 3 bases and 3 bases, with 15 bases remaining between them. The CDR3 totals 15 residues. Germline V gene lookup returns CDR1 SGDLS and CDR2 YYNGEE. This CDR3 reads CASSADSLGHTEAFF. The CDR3 DNA sequence: TGTGCCAGCAGCGCCGACAGTTTAGGGCACACTGAAGCTTTCTTT.

The rearrangement joins TRBV15 to TRBJ1-6, with D hard to call. CDR3 length: 17 amino acids. The germline CDR1 and CDR2 sequences are LNHNV and YYDKDF (reference sequence). The V gene lost 3 bases and the J gene lost 0 bases, with 12 bases spanning the gap. DNA of the CDR3: TGTGCCACCAGCAGGACCCAATTGAGCTCCTATAATTCACCCCTCCACTTT. It is translated as CATSRTQLSSYNSPLHF.

For this clonotype: This could be a read error, since a much larger clone is one nucleotide away. This chain uses TRBV30 with TRBJ1-2, with 7 bases lining up with TRBD1. CDR3 size: 13 residues. The V segment lost 2 bases and the J segment 6 bases; nucleotides outside the gene matches: 6. Germline V gene data show CDR1 as GTSNPN and CDR2 as SVGIG (reference sequence). CDR3 DNA sequence: TGTGCCTGGAGTCGGGCCAGGGGGAATGGCTACACCTTC. Encoded protein: CAWSRARGNGYTF.

The V and J genes are TRBV12-3 or TRBV12-4 and TRBJ1-1, with D perhaps matching TRBD1 (6 bases). Trimming stripped 5 bases from V and 4 bases from J, with 14 bases between. CDR3 length equals 14 residues. The CDR3 sequence: CASSQGNLGTEAFF. As DNA, the CDR3 is TGTGCCAGCAGTCAGGGGAATCTGGGCACTGAAGCTTTCTTT.

In this sample, this clonotype turned up a few times. The chain combines TRBV7-2 with TRBJ2-7; D might be TRBD1 (6 bases). V was trimmed by 4 bases and J by 7 bases, leaving 11 bases between them. The germline V gene encodes CDR1 SGHTA and CDR2 FQGNSA. The CDR3 loop spans 12 amino acids. CDR3 protein: CASSSTGWEQYF. The CDR3 coding sequence is TGTGCCAGCAGCTCTACAGGGTGGGAGCAGTACTTC.

Details on this clonotype: Mismatch with germline at one junction end may stem from a read error. This chain links TRBV7-9 with TRBJ1-6; no reliable D call. The CDR3 is made up of 14 amino acids. The germline CDR1 and CDR2 sequences are SEHNR and FQNEAQ (reference sequence). Here the CDR3 reads CASSLSPTGSLLHF. Here the CDR3 DNA reads TGTGCCAGCAGCTTATCCCCGACTGGGTCACTCCTCCACTTT.

This clonotype was recorded many times. V and J are TRBV7-8 and TRBJ2-1, with TRBD1 as a possible D gene (5 bases). The V end was cut by 4 bases, the J end by 4 bases, with 17 bases between. The CDR3 has 16 amino acids. Germline V gene lookup returns CDR1 SGHVS and CDR2 FQNEAQ. In DNA form, the CDR3 reads TGTGCCAGCAGCTCCCTGTGGGGCGATAAGTACAATGAGCAGTTCTTC. Amino acid sequence: CASSSLWGDKYNEQFF.

This clonotype was detected only once. It is likely a read error, because the conserved phenylalanine at the end of the CDR3 is missing. The DNA for the CDR3 is TGTGCCAGCAGCCCCGGAACGGTCCATGAGCAGTTCTTG. Its protein product is CASSPGTVHEQFL. The chain couples TRBV25-1 to TRBJ2-1, with no clear D. With 6 bases removed from V and 8 bases from J, the gap between germline ends came to 14 bases. The germline gives CDR1 MGHDK, CDR2 SYGVNS. The CDR3 consists of 13 residues.

This clonotype was seen ten or more times. The chain combines TRBV6-6 with TRBJ2-3; 11 bases agree with TRBD2. The CDR3 is made up of 17 amino acids. Germline values: CDR1 MNHNY, CDR2 SVGAGI (reference sequence). Trimming cost V 5 bases and J 2 bases; bases outside gene matches: 9. The CDR3 reads CASSMGRTSGFTDTQYF. For the CDR3, the DNA is TGTGCCAGCAGTATGGGGAGGACTAGCGGGTTCACAGATACGCAGTATTTT.

The chain has TRBV18 and TRBJ2-4; 7 nucleotides agree with TRBD1. The germline CDR1 and CDR2 sequences are KGHSH and LQKENI. Germline trimming cut 2 bases from V and 5 bases from J; bases unmatched to any gene: 3. This CDR3 is 14 amino acids long. The chain's CDR3 is CASSPSGGENIQYF. The CDR3 DNA reads TGTGCCAGCTCACCATCAGGGGGTGAAAACATTCAGTACTTC.

V gene TRBV9 combines with J gene TRBJ2-2; TRBD1 matches at 8 bases. Unmatched junction bases numbered 17, after V lost 0 bases and J lost 4 bases. Germline CDR1 is SGDLS and CDR2 is YYNGEE. This CDR3 contains 20 residues. The DNA of the CDR3 is TGTGCCAGCAGCGTAGCTATCCCAGGACAGGGATTTCGCGGCACCGGGGAGCTGTTTTTT. Translating gives CASSVAIPGQGFRGTGELFF.

The sample holds many counts of this clonotype. V gene TRBV7-9 combines with J gene TRBJ2-1; 14 bases align to TRBD2. Unmatched junction bases numbered 11, after V lost 9 bases and J lost 13 bases. This CDR3 has 14 residues. Germline CDR1 is SEHNR and CDR2 is FQNEAQ (reference sequence). In nucleotides, the CDR3 is TGTGCCAGTTGGACTAGCGGGGGGCCCGCGGATCAGTTCTTC. The encoded protein is CASWTSGGPADQFF.

This clonotype was seen at least ten times. At one of its ends the junction is not consistent with the germline gene, which may arise from a read error. The rearrangement joins TRBV12-5 to TRBJ1-5, with D possibly being TRBD1 (5 bases). This CDR3 spans 17 amino acids. Looked up from germline, CDR1 is LGHNT and CDR2 is FRNRAP. As DNA, the CDR3 is TGTGCTAGTGGTTTGGTATCAGGGAAAAGTAGCGATCAGCCCCAGCATTTT. Residues: CASGLVSGKSSDQPQHF.

The chain recombines TRBV5-8 with TRBJ1-4, with D unresolved. Deletions cut 5 bases from V and 14 bases from J, with 22 bases between. Germline assignment: CDR1 SGHTS and CDR2 YDEGEE. The CDR3 runs 14 residues. The CDR3 coding sequence is TGTGCCAGCAGTGAGACGGTCTATAATGAAGACCTGTTTTTT. Amino acid sequence: CASSETVYNEDLFF. Full variable domain (rest looked up from reference TRBV5-8 and TRBJ1-4): EAGVTQSPTHLIKTRGQQATLRCSPISGHTSVYWYQQALGLGLQFLLWYDEGEERNRGNFPPRFSGRQFPNYSSELNVNALELEDSALYLCASSETVYNEDLFFGSGTQLSVL.

J is TRBJ2-3 and V is TRBV24-1; D unresolved. This CDR3 is built from 17 residues. Trimming took off 4 bases at V and 1 base at J, with 17 bases between the two ends. Germline V gene data show CDR1 as KGHDR and CDR2 as SFDVKD. The CDR3 sequence is CATSESWPHGGTDTQYF. DNA of the CDR3: TGTGCCACCAGTGAATCCTGGCCCCATGGGGGCACAGATACGCAGTATTTT.

This clonotype came up many times. The chain joins TRBV2 to TRBJ1-5, with D uncertain. This CDR3 region has 14 residues. Trimming removed 3 bases at V and 3 bases at J, with 9 bases between. From germline, CDR1 is SNHLY and CDR2 FYNNEI. CDR3 protein: CASSDSNNNQPQHF. The CDR3 DNA sequence: TGTGCCAGCAGTGATTCCAACAACAATCAGCCCCAGCATTTT. The full variable domain, its missing parts supplied by reference TRBV2 and TRBJ1-5, is EPEVTQTPSHQVTQMGQEVILRCVPISNHLYFYWYRQILGQKVEFLVSFYNNEISEKSEIFDDQFSVERPDGSNFTLKIRSTKLEDSAMYFCASSDSNNNQPQHFGDGTRLSIL.

This clonotype was detected many times. This CDR3 is CASSVGTLEREKLFF. CDR3 sequence (DNA): TGTGCCAGCAGCGTGGGGACCCTGGAGAGGGAAAAACTGTTTTTT. The chain has TRBV9 and TRBJ1-4, with a tentative D call TRBD1 (5 bases). The ends were cut back, 2 bases at V and 8 bases at J, with 16 bases in the middle. The CDR3 consists of 15 residues. Germline-derived CDR1 and CDR2 are SGDLS and YYNGEE.